The 17 T cell receptor beta chains below come from one sample, sequenced in a study of graft-versus-host responses after intestinal transplantation. Produced via immunoSEQ multiplex PCR; TCRdb's table is partial and in-frame only. Found here are roughly 77,000 clones, around 89% of them singletons; the top ten hold roughly 2.6%. Their cognate antigens are unknown. Sample: unstimulated CD8+ T cells sorted from spleen or lymph node cells, taken before intestinal transplant. The receptors come from a human donor who received an intestinal transplant.

V usage is TRBV7-9 and J usage is TRBJ2-6, with 8 bases matching TRBD1. CDR3 length equals 18 residues. In germline, CDR1 is SEHNR, CDR2 FQNEAQ (reference sequence). With 4 bases clipped from V and 0 bases from J, the junction kept 8 bases outside the gene matches. CDR3 nucleotides: TGTGCCAGCAGCTCGAGGGGACAGGAATACTCTGGGGCCAACGTCCTGACTTTC. It encodes CASSSRGQEYSGANVLTF.

The genes are TRBV15 and TRBJ1-5; 9 nucleotides match TRBD1. CDR1 and CDR2 from the germline V gene are LNHNV and YYDKDF (reference sequence). The trim removed 3 bases at V and 0 bases at J, leaving 12 bases unmatched. This CDR3 is built from 19 residues. CDR3 DNA sequence: TGTGCCACCAGCAGGTGGGGGACAGGACAGGGGCATAGCAATCAGCCCCAGCATTTT. It is translated as CATSRWGTGQGHSNQPQHF. Together with reference TRBV15 and TRBJ1-5, the CDR3 gives the full variable domain: DAMVIQNPRYQVTQFGKPVTLSCSQTLNHNVMYWYQQKSSQAPKLLFHYYDKDFNNEADTPDNFQSRRPNTSFCFLDIRSPGLGDTAMYLCATSRWGTGQGHSNQPQHFGDGTRLSIL.

The CDR3 DNA reads as TGTGCCAGCAGCTTGGCGGTCAGGGGGTTCGCTGGAAACACCATATATTTT. This encodes CASSLAVRGFAGNTIYF. V gene TRBV5-6 combines with J gene TRBJ1-3, with 7 bases fitting TRBD1. Germline CDR1 is SGHDT and CDR2 is YYEEEE. The CDR3 runs 17 residues. V dropped 0 bases and J dropped 2; count of bases not matched to a gene: 8.

This clone was picked up one time. At one end, the junction sequence differs from germline, possibly due to a read error. The J gene is TRBJ2-2, the V gene TRBV6-5; TRBD1 is a possible D gene (8 bases). This CDR3 has 15 residues. The germline CDR1 and CDR2 sequences are MNHEY and SVGAGI. CDR3 region: CASTYRGGAAGELLF. In DNA, the CDR3 is TGTGCCAGCACTTACAGGGGGGGGGCTGCCGGGGAGCTGCTTTTT.

The J gene is TRBJ2-7, the V gene TRBV29-1, with TRBD1 matching 7 bases. V shed 4 bases and J 4 bases; nucleotides not matched to a gene: 4. The CDR3 sequence is 12 residues long. Looked up from germline, CDR1 is SQVTM and CDR2 is ANQGSEA. CDR3 sequence: CSVVTGAYEQYF. The CDR3 region has the DNA TGCAGCGTTGTTACAGGGGCGTACGAGCAGTACTTC.

The V gene is TRBV10-3, the J gene TRBJ2-5, with TRBD2 matching 8 bases. The CDR3 is 17 amino acids. The germline V gene encodes CDR1 ENHRY and CDR2 SYGVKD. With 2 bases clipped from V and 3 bases from J, the junction kept 11 bases outside the gene matches. The CDR3 reads CAISEQEREFAKETQYF. The DNA for the CDR3 is TGTGCCATCAGTGAGCAAGAGCGGGAGTTCGCAAAAGAGACCCAGTACTTC.

The chain recombines TRBV15 with TRBJ2-1, with D tentatively TRBD2 (6 bases). The V and J ends lost 0 bases and 10 bases respectively, with 25 bases between them. CDR3 length: 18 amino acids. Germline V gene sequence: CDR1 LNHNV, CDR2 YYDKDF (reference sequence). The CDR3 protein is CATSRDRGSGTNGGEQFF. The CDR3 DNA reads as TGTGCCACCAGCAGAGATCGAGGGAGCGGTACAAATGGAGGGGAGCAGTTCTTC.

The rearrangement uses TRBV27 and TRBJ1-2; a weak D match, TRBD1 (5 bases). Germline values: CDR1 MNHEY, CDR2 SMNVEV (reference sequence). CDR3 size: 15 residues. Trimming stripped 1 base from V and 0 bases from J, with 9 bases between. The CDR3 loop is CASSLWGGANYGYTF. The CDR3, as DNA: TGTGCCAGCAGTTTATGGGGGGGGGCTAACTATGGCTACACCTTC.

The chain carries TRBV5-1 and TRBJ1-1; D is unclear. V dropped 0 bases and J dropped 1 base, with 10 bases sitting between them. This CDR3 spans 15 amino acids. CDR1 and CDR2 (germline): SGHRS, YFSETQ. The CDR3 protein is CASSLAAAENTEAFF. The CDR3 DNA sequence: TGCGCCAGCAGCTTGGCCGCGGCTGAGAACACTGAAGCTTTCTTT.

The chain joins TRBV6-5 to TRBJ1-1, with a weak D call TRBD1 (5 bases). With 4 bases removed from V and 1 base from J, the gap between germline ends came to 10 bases. There are 14 residues in the CDR3. In germline, CDR1 is MNHEY, CDR2 SVGAGI. In nucleotides, the CDR3 is TGTGCCAGCAGTTTGTGGGGCCCGAACACTGAAGCTTTCTTT. It is translated as CASSLWGPNTEAFF.

CDR3 sequence reads: CASSEDREMNTEAFF. The CDR3, as DNA: TGTGCCAGCAGTGAGGACAGGGAGATGAACACTGAAGCTTTCTTT. The J gene is TRBJ1-1, the V gene TRBV2; 8 bases match TRBD1. The V and J ends lost 3 bases and 0 bases, in that order; junction bases with no gene match: 3. The germline CDR1 and CDR2 sequences are SNHLY and FYNNEI. The CDR3 has 15 residues.

This rearrangement joins TRBV10-3 to TRBJ1-2; possibly TRBD1 for D (5 bases). Germline CDR1 is ENHRY and CDR2 is SYGVKD. This CDR3 spans 15 amino acids. V gave up 4 bases and J gave up 8 bases, with 20 bases separating them. The CDR3 protein is CAISGKYRRLKGYTF. DNA of the CDR3: TGTGCCATCAGTGGGAAATACAGGCGCCTCAAGGGCTACACCTTC.

The chain's CDR3 is CASSPTQALDEQFF. CDR3 DNA sequence: TGTGCCAGCAGCCCGACGCAGGCGTTGGATGAGCAGTTCTTC. The gene calls are TRBV11-1 and TRBJ2-1, with D unresolved. The CDR3 runs 14 residues. The germline V and J ends were trimmed by 5 bases and 8 bases, with 16 bases remaining between them. Germline V gene data show CDR1 as SGHAT and CDR2 as FQDESV (reference sequence).

The chain joins TRBV7-8 to TRBJ2-7; the D gene is possibly TRBD1 (6 bases). V was trimmed by 4 bases and J by 1 base, leaving 14 bases between them. Per germline, CDR1 SGHVS and CDR2 FQNEAQ. The CDR3 is 15 amino acids. CDR3 sequence (DNA): TGTGCCAGCAGCTCCGGACAGTGGGTTTCCTACGAGCAGTACTTC. Its protein product is CASSSGQWVSYEQYF. Combining the CDR3 with reference TRBV7-8 and TRBJ2-7 gives the whole variable domain GAGVSQSPRYKVAKRGQDVALRCDPISGHVSLFWYQQALGQGPEFLTYFQNEAQLDKSGLPSDRFFAERPEGSVSTLKIQRTQQEDSAVYLCASSSGQWVSYEQYFGPGTRLTVT.

The chain carries TRBV6-5 and TRBJ2-7; 9 positions match TRBD1. The V and J ends lost 6 bases and 4 bases, in that order; junction bases with no gene match: 7. The length of the CDR3 is 14 residues. Per the germline V gene, CDR1 is MNHEY and CDR2 is SVGAGI. In DNA form, the CDR3 reads TGTGCCAGCAGCGCCGGGACAGGGACTTACGAGCAGTACTTC. Its translation: CASSAGTGTYEQYF.

The chain employs TRBV6-1 and TRBJ2-1; 9 bases are shared with TRBD2. The CDR3 is made up of 15 amino acids. Germline V CDR1 and CDR2: MNHNS, SASEGT. With V trimmed by 2 bases and J by 8 bases, 7 bases remained unmatched. The CDR3 protein is CASSESAGGPYEQFF. Written as DNA, the CDR3 is TGTGCCAGCAGTGAATCGGCGGGAGGGCCCTATGAGCAGTTCTTC.

The chain couples TRBV5-1 to TRBJ1-2; 8 nucleotides agree with TRBD1. The CDR3 spans 16 residues. Germline V CDR1 and CDR2: SGHRS, YFSETQ. V lost 0 bases to trimming and J lost 0 bases; unmatched junction nucleotides: 4. CDR3: CASSLAGQGTNYGYTF. The CDR3 nucleotides read TGCGCCAGCAGCTTGGCCGGACAGGGAACTAACTATGGCTACACCTTC.